This TCR beta chain was sequenced for a study of shared clonotypes between healthy human individuals. Across the whole study: Three plates each covered CD4 naive and memory; CD8 naive two, CD8 memory one.

This CDR3 comprises 16 residues. V was pared by 4 bases and J by 5 bases, with 12 bases of the junction left unmatched. Germline lookup yields CDR1 SGHKS and CDR2 YYEKEE (reference sequence). Authors' methods: Junction-only sequences without quality scores came from ImmunoSEQ, so filtering differed. The data were produced by immunoSEQ multiplex PCR, yet TCRdb's version contains in-frame clones alone and is incomplete. V and J calls and clone size come straight from that table; D and trimming were deduced from the DNA. The data hold 2 million to 2.5 million clones, with under 97% observed a single time.

The TCR was taken from a man between 18 and 35 years old in good health. The chain combines TRBV5-5 with TRBJ1-5; 7 nucleotides line up with TRBD1. The sample was naive CD4+ T cells sorted from blood. Described subset: CD45RA+ positively selected. This CDR3 reads CASSPIEGGADQPQHF. The CDR3 DNA follows: TGTGCCAGCAGCCCAATAGAAGGGGGCGCGGATCAGCCCCAGCATTTT.